This T cell receptor (beta chain) was retrieved from a study of lymphopenia after photon versus proton radiotherapy (dated by TCRdb to between 2017 and 2020). For the study in its entirety: Photon and proton radiation therapy were compared by the study for their immunological effects in patients with gastrointestinal tumors who developed high-grade lymphopenia. The study was designed to characterize how the impact on the immune system differs between the two radiation modalities. A cohort of under 25 patients with gastrointestinal tumors who received either photon or proton therapy and subsequently developed lymphopenia was included. Summary of the overall study and its limitations: After the lymphocyte count nadir, photon-treated repertoires showed oligoclonal expansion, especially of CD8+ Temra cells, which drove the drop in diversity. The survival association was assessed only in patients who died, and the authors presented better survival with proton therapy as a possibility rather than a demonstrated result. Among patients across the cohort who died, overall survival time showed an inverse correlation with a larger post-nadir drop in TCR diversity. During treatment, patients who received photon therapy lost naive T cells and TCR diversity and gained effector/memory populations, whereas patients who received proton therapy remained relatively stable.

The library came from the immunoSEQ multiplex PCR assay. Deep sequencing of rearranged TCR beta loci, alongside multiparametric flow cytometry, was used to profile T cell repertoires. Not all clones reach the TCRdb copy of this immuneACCESS table, which keeps in-frame sequences only. Checked studies attribute under half of the gap to unresolved V genes and leave the rest unexplained. In this sample the table shows around 25,000 clones, 75% to 90% of which occur a single time. Around 5.2% of the sample is taken by the ten largest. Worth noting for this clone: Its antigen remains undetermined. No base-level quality is on record; no much larger clone is a single base apart.

CDR1 and CDR2 were assigned from the germline V gene as SNHLY and FYNNEI. At the junction V is shortened by 9 bases and J by 6 bases, with 8 bases in between. From cysteine to phenylalanine, the CDR3 is 11 amino acids long. This entry keeps only the CDR3 DNA: 33 bases, framed from base 1. This clonotype was sampled from a man under 40 with gastric cancer. The starting material was peripheral blood, obtained from a patient treated with photon-based radiotherapy. This chain is built from TRBV2 and TRBJ1-4; no D gene call is confident. The DNA sequence is given as TGTGCCAGTTCGATTTATGAAAAACTGTTTTTT. Its amino acids are CASSIYEKLFF.